The source of this T cell receptor beta chain is a study of blood T cell repertoires in COVID-19. Sequencing used immunoSEQ multiplex PCR; TCRdb keeps in-frame clones, though not all of them. The sample holds 95,000 to 150,000 clones, 82% seen once. CDR1 and CDR2 (germline): SEHNR, FQNEAQ (reference sequence). The CDR3 consists of 15 residues. V was clipped by 3 bases and J by 1 base; unmatched bases: 5. The specimen was peripheral blood. The sequence was obtained from a woman in her seventies with acute or convalescent COVID-19. V gene TRBV7-9 combines with J gene TRBJ2-5; 7 positions agree with TRBD1. The CDR3 reads CASSLRQGGQETQYF. In DNA, the CDR3 is TGTGCCAGCAGCTTGCGACAGGGCGGCCAAGAGACCCAGTACTTC.